This TCR beta chain was sequenced for a study of STAT5B mutations in CD4+ large granular lymphocyte leukemia. Study in general: Among healthy donors, a particular HLA allele went with more CDR3 'QG' motifs. Points from the study as a whole: Patient CD4-sorted repertoires looked more clonal than healthy CD4+ repertoires, even without putative leukemic clones. Main leukemic clonotypes were patient-specific, but approximately 27% appeared at low frequency elsewhere.

CDR3 length: 15 residues. V lost 0 bases to trimming and J lost 8 bases; unmatched junction nucleotides: 8. Germline-derived CDR1 and CDR2 are KGHSH and LQKENI. Regarding this clone: Antigen: not known.

The method was immunoSEQ multiplex PCR; TCRdb's version includes in-frame clones alone and lacks a portion of them. Altogether roughly 23,000 clones are present, about 80% being singletons, with the ten largest covering 8.6%. Controls came from buffy coats of healthy blood donors. Material for sequencing was CD4+ T cells from blood buffy coats. The chain combines TRBV18 with TRBJ1-2, with TRBD1 matching 8 bases. This receptor was obtained from a human donor in good health. Here the CDR3 DNA reads TGTGCCAGCTCACCACCGGGACAGGACGGGGAGGGCTACACCTTC. It encodes CASSPPGQDGEGYTF.